This T cell receptor (beta chain) was sequenced in a study of vaccination effects on CD4 cells after COVID-19. Across the study: The participants, recipients of two vaccine doses, got either BNT162b2 or mRNA-1273. Notes on the study in general: At late timepoints after vaccination, vaccine- and infection-induced clones shrank markedly.

With the ViraFEST assay, the study expanded antigen-specific CD4+ T cells using viral peptide pools, then sequenced them. A roughly 11-day culture period preceded the isolation of CD4+ T cells. In the vaccine recipients, nucleocapsid antibodies were negative and there was no prior SARS-CoV-2 infection. Turning to this clone: Its matching antigen is unknown.

The CDR3 length is 13 residues. The V gene lost 3 bases and the J gene lost 8 bases, with 16 bases spanning the gap. From germline, CDR1 is DFQATT and CDR2 SNEGSKA (reference sequence). Method: immunoSEQ multiplex PCR; TCRdb's copy keeps in-frame clones and lacks some. The top ten clones hold 20% to 30% of a sample with about 41,000 clones, roughly 70% of them seen once. This sequence originates from a human donor who received a COVID-19 vaccine. The sample was CD4+ T cells from PBMCs cultured with HCoV-OC43 spike peptides, taken before COVID-19 vaccination. Subset given: HCoV-OC43 spike overlapping peptide pool stimulation. The chain employs TRBV20-1 and TRBJ1-1; no firm D call. CDR3 coding DNA: TGCAGTGCTAGTTCAGCAGGCCGCACAGAAGCTTTCTTT. Translation gives CSASSAGRTEAFF.